This T cell receptor (beta chain) was obtained from a study of tumor-infiltrating lymphocytes in primary liver carcinoma. Overall study results and limits: Merely about 8-24% of top clones occurred in all five tumor regions.

The investigators made TCR beta cDNA from 400 to 550 ng total RNA, using a constant-region primer. Employing slightly modified ARM-PCR, three nested multiplex PCR rounds were run, and these gave rise to the TCR beta libraries. TRBV1-TRBV30 forward and Cbeta reverse primers drove the first two approximately 10-cycle rounds. Using its own MiXCR run on the multiplex PCR reads, TCRdb lists one record per CDR3 protein. This sample has more than 100,000 distinct CDR3 sequences, with about 68% found just once. The CDR3 length is 14 residues. Germline CDR1 and CDR2: SGHNT and YENEEA. The roughly 17-32 mg bulk tissue piece was not sorted before simultaneous RNA and DNA extraction. Those patients suffered from chronic HBV infection and were treatment-naive. Every single tumor sample held over 85% viable tumor cells. A single count supports this clonotype. Antigen specificity is unknown. The junction differs from germline at one of its ends, possibly a read error.

The sample taken for sequencing was liver tumor tissue from sampling region 1. Subset: tumor region T1, superior pole. The sequence came from a woman aged 55-69 years with primary liver carcinoma and hepatitis B virus infection. The rearrangement uses TRBV11-3 and TRBJ2-7; D perhaps matches TRBD1 (5 bases). This CDR3 reads CASSIEQGTYEQYF. The CDR3 coding sequence is TGTGCCAGCAGCATAGAGCAGGGCACCTACGAACAGTACTTC. Variable domain in full (rest from reference TRBV11-3 and TRBJ2-7): EAGVVQSPRYKIIEKKQPVAFWCNPISGHNTLYWYLQNLGQGPELLIRYENEEAVDDSQLPKDRFSAERLKGVDSTLKIQPAELGDSAVYLCASSIEQGTYEQYFGPGTRLTVT.